These 9 T cell receptor beta chains originate from one sample sequenced in a study of blood T cell repertoires in COVID-19. Libraries were prepared by immunoSEQ multiplex PCR; TCRdb keeps only in-frame clonotypes and omits some of them. Of about 220,000 clones listed, over 75% were seen once; the top ten hold roughly 12%. Sequences were obtained from peripheral blood. These TCRs come from a human donor in a cohort sampled during active COVID-19.

The gene calls are TRBV7-2 and TRBJ2-3; D is unclear. V was pared by 5 bases and J by 0 bases, with 6 bases between. Germline lookup yields CDR1 SGHTA and CDR2 FQGNSA. The CDR3 runs to 13 residues. Here the CDR3 DNA reads TGTGCCAGCAGCATAACTAGCACAGATACGCAGTATTTT. It codes for CASSITSTDTQYF.

The V call is TRBV16, the J call TRBJ1-5; 9 bases align to TRBD1. This CDR3 region has 16 residues. J gave up 6 bases and V 4 bases, and 10 bases lay outside the gene matches. Germline V gene data show CDR1 as KGHSY and CDR2 as FQNENV. As DNA, the CDR3 is TGTGCCAGCAGCCTCACCCTGCGGACAGGGGCTCAGCCCCAGCATTTT. Translated: CASSLTLRTGAQPQHF.

This clone was recorded at least ten times. The chain couples TRBV6-6 to TRBJ2-2; D is perhaps TRBD1 (6 bases). The length of the CDR3 is 12 residues. In germline, CDR1 is MNHNY, CDR2 SVGAGI (reference sequence). V lost 10 bases, J lost 6 bases, and 12 bases lay in between. The CDR3 region is CATSQGSGELFF. The CDR3 region has the DNA TGTGCCACCTCGCAGGGGTCCGGGGAGCTGTTTTTT.

This clone was recorded at least ten times. The rearrangement joins TRBV9 to TRBJ2-4, with a possible D match to TRBD1 (5 bases). Trimming removed 0 bases at V and 6 bases at J, with 13 bases between. Looked up from germline, CDR1 is SGDLS and CDR2 is YYNGEE. This CDR3 comprises 15 residues. The chain's CDR3 is CASSVDMGQGNIQYF. The CDR3 DNA sequence: TGTGCCAGCAGCGTAGACATGGGCCAGGGAAACATTCAGTACTTC.

The chain carries TRBV18 and TRBJ1-6, with 12 bases fitting TRBD1. Germline trimming cut 0 bases from V and 9 bases from J; bases unmatched to any gene: 6. Germline assignment: CDR1 KGHSH and CDR2 LQKENI. CDR3 size: 17 residues. The CDR3 sequence is CASSPPRGQGAISPLHF. Written as DNA, the CDR3 is TGTGCCAGCTCACCACCTCGGGGACAGGGGGCGATTTCACCCCTCCACTTT.

This chain connects TRBV27 to TRBJ1-2; weak D call: TRBD1 (5 bases). CDR1 and CDR2 (germline): MNHEY, SMNVEV (reference sequence). The CDR3 loop spans 15 amino acids. Trimming removed 5 bases at V and 1 base at J, with 14 bases between. The CDR3 sequence: CASSLAGGFNYGYTF. As DNA, the CDR3 is TGTGCCAGCAGTCTGGCCGGGGGATTTAACTATGGCTACACCTTC.

The V call is TRBV5-6, the J call TRBJ1-4, with a tentative D call TRBD1 (6 bases). Germline V CDR1 and CDR2: SGHDT, YYEEEE. The V and J ends lost 0 bases and 8 bases respectively, with 11 bases between them. The CDR3 totals 14 residues. The CDR3 DNA sequence: TGTGCCAGCAGCTTGGTACAGGGCAGAGAAAAACTGTTTTTT. Protein product: CASSLVQGREKLFF.

This clone has only one observation. The V gene is TRBV2, the J gene TRBJ2-7, with 7 positions matching TRBD2. After removal of 10 bases from V and 0 bases from J, the junction contained 3 bases not matched to a gene. This CDR3 spans 12 amino acids. Germline V gives CDR1 SNHLY, CDR2 FYNNEI. As DNA, the CDR3 is TGTGCCACGGGGGGAACCTCCTACGAGCAGTACTTC. It yields the protein CATGGTSYEQYF. Full variable domain (rest looked up from reference TRBV2 and TRBJ2-7): EPEVTQTPSHQVTQMGQEVILRCVPISNHLYFYWYRQILGQKVEFLVSFYNNEISEKSEIFDDQFSVERPDGSNFTLKIRSTKLEDSAMYFCATGGTSYEQYFGPGTRLTVT.

V gene TRBV7-9 combines with J gene TRBJ1-3; D perhaps matches TRBD1 (6 bases). Trimming pared 5 bases from V and 4 bases from J, leaving 6 bases between. The germline CDR1 and CDR2 sequences are SEHNR and FQNEAQ (reference sequence). CDR3 length equals 12 residues. CDR3 bases: TGTGCCAGCAGCCAGGGGGGAAACACCATATATTTT. Protein product: CASSQGGNTIYF.